In this sample, the clone carrying this TCR beta chain turned up a few times. The data stem from a study of CDR3 diversity in severe acne. MiXCR was run by TCRdb on the PCR reads, yielding one entry per CDR3 protein. The sample lists about 85,000 distinct CDR3 sequences, 45% to 50% occurring once. Trimming pared 1 base from V and 8 bases from J, leaving 8 bases between. Germline V gene data show CDR1 as SQVTM and CDR2 as ANQGSEA. The length of the CDR3 is 12 residues. The chain uses TRBV29-1 and TRBJ2-2; D call uncertain. The sequence was obtained from a male donor in good health, serving as a control. Sequencing input: blood. This CDR3 is CSVEALPGELFF. CDR3 DNA: TGCAGCGTTGAAGCCCTGCCTGGGGAGCTGTTTTTT.